This passage covers 14 T cell receptor beta chains from one sample sequenced in a study of control samples from healthy donors and cancer patients. The protocol was immunoSEQ multiplex PCR, while the TCRdb copy is restricted to in-frame clones and leaves out a portion. The sample consists of 100,000 or so clones, roughly 90% of them appearing once. Sequencing used blood. The source is a woman aged 45-65 years in good health.

DNA of the CDR3: TGTGCCAGCAGCCCCGGGACAGGAGGACTTAGCTCTGGAAACACCATATATTTT. It specifies CASSPGTGGLSSGNTIYF. The rearrangement uses TRBV11-2 and TRBJ1-3, with 8 bases identical to TRBD1. The length of the CDR3 is 18 residues. The germline CDR1 and CDR2 sequences are SGHAT and FQNNGV. V lost 5 bases and J lost 0; bases outside the gene matches: 12.

This chain links TRBV7-8 with TRBJ1-1; D is ambiguous. The CDR3 consists of 12 residues. Per germline, CDR1 SGHVS and CDR2 FQNEAQ. Between the trimmed V and J ends, which lost 1 base and 7 bases, there was a span of 7 bases. As DNA, the CDR3 is TGTGCCAGCAGCTTAGGTTCGGGTGAAGCTTTCTTT. It encodes CASSLGSGEAFF.

The V gene is TRBV9, the J gene TRBJ2-7; D may be TRBD1 or TRBD2 (6 bases each). The germline V and J ends were trimmed by 4 bases and 0 bases, with 14 bases remaining between them. This CDR3 spans 15 amino acids. From germline, CDR1 is SGDLS and CDR2 YYNGEE. The CDR3 sequence is CASSPPTGASYEQYF. As DNA, the CDR3 is TGTGCCAGCAGCCCCCCCACGGGGGCCTCCTACGAGCAGTACTTC.

The chain couples TRBV18 to TRBJ1-4; D ambiguous. There are 15 residues in the CDR3. Trimming removed 1 base at V and 6 bases at J, with 12 bases between. The V gene's germline CDR1 is KGHSH and CDR2 LQKENI. The CDR3 loop reads CASSPQGNGDEKLFF. For the CDR3, the DNA is TGTGCCAGCTCACCACAAGGAAATGGGGATGAAAAACTGTTTTTT.

This clone was observed a single time. The chain recombines TRBV29-1 with TRBJ1-1; no clear D gene. Between the trimmed V and J ends, which lost 2 bases and 6 bases, there was a span of 22 bases. CDR3 length: 16 amino acids. The germline V gene encodes CDR1 SQVTM and CDR2 ANQGSEA. CDR3 sequence (DNA): TGCAGCGTTGAAAGCCCCCGAGTTGGGGTTTATTCTGAAGCTTTCTTT. Its translation is CSVESPRVGVYSEAFF.

The rearrangement links TRBV4-2 to TRBJ2-2, with 10 bases that match TRBD1. The J segment lost 9 bases and the V segment lost 4 bases, leaving 8 bases of the junction unmatched. Germline V lookup: CDR1 LGHNA, CDR2 YNFKEQ. CDR3 length equals 15 residues. The CDR3 region has the DNA TGTGCCAGCAGCCTGCCAGGACAGGGGGTCCGGGAGCTGTTTTTT. Translating gives CASSLPGQGVRELFF.

The CDR3 DNA is TGTGCCAGCATCCAGGGTAATGAAAAACTGTTTTTT. Translated, it gives CASIQGNEKLFF. The V and J genes are TRBV2 and TRBJ1-4; a possible D gene is TRBD1 (5 bases). Trimming cost V 7 bases and J 4 bases, with 7 bases left between them. The CDR3 contains 12 residues. Germline CDR1 reads SNHLY; CDR2 reads FYNNEI.

The chain couples TRBV4-3 to TRBJ2-3; no reliable D call. With 4 bases removed from V and 6 bases from J, the gap between germline ends came to 11 bases. The length of the CDR3 is 13 residues. Germline V lookup: CDR1 LGHNA, CDR2 YSLEER. The CDR3 DNA is TGCGCCAGCAGCCTACGACTCGGGGATACGCAGTATTTT. It encodes CASSLRLGDTQYF.

V gene TRBV19 combines with J gene TRBJ2-7, with D tentatively TRBD1 or TRBD2 (6 bases each). Germline CDR1 reads LNHDA; CDR2 reads SQIVND (reference sequence). The ends were cut back, 10 bases at V and 0 bases at J, with 19 bases in the middle. The CDR3 totals 15 residues. For the CDR3, the DNA is TGTGCCACCCGTGGACGAAGGGGGGACTCCTACGAGCAGTACTTC. Protein: CATRGRRGDSYEQYF.

The V and J genes are TRBV12-3 or TRBV12-4 and TRBJ2-1, with D possibly being TRBD2 (6 bases). V dropped 4 bases and J dropped 2 bases, with 6 bases sitting between them. The CDR3 is 13 amino acids. CDR3 sequence (DNA): TGTGCCAGCAGTTCGGGAGCCTACAATGAGCAGTTCTTC. Residues: CASSSGAYNEQFF.

The gene calls are TRBV25-1 and TRBJ1-1; the D gene is possibly TRBD1 (6 bases). This CDR3 contains 14 residues. Germline V gene lookup returns CDR1 MGHDK and CDR2 SYGVNS. Trimming left V 2 bases short and J 4 bases short, with 11 bases between. CDR3 DNA: TGTGCCAGCAGTGAAGGTGGGGGGCTCACTGAAGCTTTCTTT. This gives the protein CASSEGGGLTEAFF.

The V call is TRBV6-5, the J call TRBJ1-2, with TRBD1 as a possible D gene (5 bases). Per the germline V gene, CDR1 is MNHEY and CDR2 is SVGAGI. The CDR3 sequence is 15 residues long. Trimming stripped 8 bases from V and 6 bases from J, with 22 bases between. The CDR3 sequence: CASCPVSEGGDGYTF. CDR3 nucleotides: TGTGCCAGCTGCCCCGTTTCTGAGGGAGGGGATGGCTACACCTTC.

This chain connects TRBV7-6 to TRBJ2-1; D possibly corresponds to TRBD2 (6 bases). The CDR3 consists of 15 residues. V lost 5 bases, J lost 5 bases, and 16 bases lay in between. Germline V gene lookup returns CDR1 SGHVS and CDR2 FNYEAQ. In DNA form, the CDR3 reads TGTGCCAGCAGCAGGGAGCTGGCGGGGAACAATGAGCAGTTCTTC. It encodes CASSRELAGNNEQFF.

This clone was recorded a few times. The chain uses TRBV7-2 and TRBJ1-3; D unresolved. V was pared by 1 base and J by 4 bases, with 11 bases between. CDR1 SGHTA and CDR2 FQGNSA come from the germline V gene. CDR3 length: 15 residues. The CDR3: CASSLEASLGNTIYF. The DNA of the CDR3 is TGTGCCAGCAGCTTAGAGGCGAGCCTCGGAAACACCATATATTTT.